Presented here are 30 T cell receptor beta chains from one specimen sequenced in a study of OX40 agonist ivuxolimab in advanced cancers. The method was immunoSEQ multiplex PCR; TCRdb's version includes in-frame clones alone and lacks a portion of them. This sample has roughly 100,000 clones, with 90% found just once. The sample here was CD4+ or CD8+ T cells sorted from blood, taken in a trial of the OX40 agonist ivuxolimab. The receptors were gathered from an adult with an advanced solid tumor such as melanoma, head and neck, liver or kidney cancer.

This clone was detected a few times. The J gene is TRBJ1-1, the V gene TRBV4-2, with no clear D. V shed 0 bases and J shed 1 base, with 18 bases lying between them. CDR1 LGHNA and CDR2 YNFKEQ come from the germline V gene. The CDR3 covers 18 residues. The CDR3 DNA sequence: TGTGCCAGCAGCCAAGAGTTTTGGGTCCAGCGCGGGAACACTGAAGCTTTCTTT. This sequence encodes CASSQEFWVQRGNTEAFF.

The CDR3 DNA is TGTGCCAGCATCTCTACTCCGGGACAGGGGCAGCATTTCTTT. It yields the protein CASISTPGQGQHFF. The chain combines TRBV2 with TRBJ1-1; 10 bases match TRBD1. Germline values: CDR1 SNHLY, CDR2 FYNNEI. CDR3 length: 14 residues. The V segment lost 7 bases and the J segment 13 bases; nucleotides outside the gene matches: 15.

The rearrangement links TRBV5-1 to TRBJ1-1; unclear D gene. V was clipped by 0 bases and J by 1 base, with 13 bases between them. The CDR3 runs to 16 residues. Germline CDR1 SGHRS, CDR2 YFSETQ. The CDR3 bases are TGCGCCAGCAGCTTGGTCGGGGTGGGCAGGAACACTGAAGCTTTCTTT. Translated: CASSLVGVGRNTEAFF.

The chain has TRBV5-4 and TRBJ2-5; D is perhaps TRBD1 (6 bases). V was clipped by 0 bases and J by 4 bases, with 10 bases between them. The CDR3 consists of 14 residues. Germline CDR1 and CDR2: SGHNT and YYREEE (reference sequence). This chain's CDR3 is CASSLADSGETQYF. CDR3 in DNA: TGTGCCAGCAGCTTGGCGGACAGTGGAGAGACCCAGTACTTC.

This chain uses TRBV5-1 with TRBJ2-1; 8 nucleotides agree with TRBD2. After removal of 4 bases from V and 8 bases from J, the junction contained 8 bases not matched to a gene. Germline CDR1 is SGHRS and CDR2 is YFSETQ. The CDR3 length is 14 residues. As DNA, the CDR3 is TGCGCCAGCAGCAAGGGACTAGTCTCGGATGAGCAGTTCTTC. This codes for CASSKGLVSDEQFF.

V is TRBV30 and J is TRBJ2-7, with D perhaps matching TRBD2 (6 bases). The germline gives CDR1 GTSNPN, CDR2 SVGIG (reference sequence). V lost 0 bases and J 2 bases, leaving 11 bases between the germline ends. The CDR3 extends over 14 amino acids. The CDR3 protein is CAWSVPWRAYEQYF. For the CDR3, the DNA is TGTGCCTGGAGTGTACCTTGGAGGGCCTACGAGCAGTACTTC.

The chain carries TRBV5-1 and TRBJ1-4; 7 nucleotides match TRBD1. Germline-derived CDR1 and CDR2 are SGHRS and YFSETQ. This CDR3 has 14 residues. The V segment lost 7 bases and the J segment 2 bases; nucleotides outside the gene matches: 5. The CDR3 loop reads CASQKGQTNEKLFF. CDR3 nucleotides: TGCGCCAGCCAAAAGGGACAGACTAATGAAAAACTGTTTTTT. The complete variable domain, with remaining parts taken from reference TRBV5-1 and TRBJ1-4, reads KAGVTQTPRYLIKTRGQQVTLSCSPISGHRSVSWYQQTPGQGLQFLFEYFSETQRNKGNFPGRFSGRQFSNSRSEMNVSTLELGDSALYLCASQKGQTNEKLFFGSGTQLSVL.

The CDR3 DNA reads TGTGCCAGCAGTTTCGGGACTAGCGGGTACACAGATACGCAGTATTTT. Translated, it gives CASSFGTSGYTDTQYF. The rearrangement joins TRBV27 to TRBJ2-3; 12 nucleotides match TRBD2. Germline CDR1 reads MNHEY; CDR2 reads SMNVEV (reference sequence). This CDR3 is built from 16 residues. J was trimmed by 2 bases and V by 3 bases; bases with no gene match: 3.

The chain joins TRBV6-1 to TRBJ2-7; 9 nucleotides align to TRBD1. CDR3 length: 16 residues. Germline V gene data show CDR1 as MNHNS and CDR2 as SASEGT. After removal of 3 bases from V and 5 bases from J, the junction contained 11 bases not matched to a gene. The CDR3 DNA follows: TGTGCCAGCAGTGATAGATCCGGGACAGGGCGCCACGAGCAGTACTTC. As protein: CASSDRSGTGRHEQYF.

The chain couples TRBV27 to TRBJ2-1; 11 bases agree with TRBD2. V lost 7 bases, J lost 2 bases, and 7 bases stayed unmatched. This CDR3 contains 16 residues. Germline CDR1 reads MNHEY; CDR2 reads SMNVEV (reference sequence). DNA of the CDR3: TGTGCCAGCATTTCGCTAGCGGGAGGTCCCTACAATGAGCAGTTCTTC. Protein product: CASISLAGGPYNEQFF.

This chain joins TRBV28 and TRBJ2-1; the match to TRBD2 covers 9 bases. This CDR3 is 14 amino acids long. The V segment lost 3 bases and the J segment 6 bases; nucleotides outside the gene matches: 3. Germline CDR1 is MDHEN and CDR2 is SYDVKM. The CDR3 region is CASSFLSGSNEQFF. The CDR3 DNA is TGTGCCAGCAGTTTCCTTAGCGGGAGCAATGAGCAGTTCTTC.

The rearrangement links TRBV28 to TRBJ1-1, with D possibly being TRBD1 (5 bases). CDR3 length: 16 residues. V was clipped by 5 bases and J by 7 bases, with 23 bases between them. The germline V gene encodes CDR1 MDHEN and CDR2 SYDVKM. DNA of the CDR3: TGTGCCAGCAGTGTGGGGGGGAAGGGGTCGAAGGGTGAAGCTTTCTTT. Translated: CASSVGGKGSKGEAFF.

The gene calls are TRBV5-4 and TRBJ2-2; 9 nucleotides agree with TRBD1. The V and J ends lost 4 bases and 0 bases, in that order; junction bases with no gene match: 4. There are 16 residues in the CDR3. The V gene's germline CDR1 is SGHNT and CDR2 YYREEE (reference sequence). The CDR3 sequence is CASSGGQGSNTGELFF. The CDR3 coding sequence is TGTGCCAGCAGCGGGGGACAGGGCTCGAACACCGGGGAGCTGTTTTTT.

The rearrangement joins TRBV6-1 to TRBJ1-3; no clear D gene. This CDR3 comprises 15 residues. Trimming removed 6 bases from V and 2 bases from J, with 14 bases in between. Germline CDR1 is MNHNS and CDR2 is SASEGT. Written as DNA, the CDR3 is TGTGCCAGCAGCCCGACCTGGTATGCTGGAAACACCATATATTTT. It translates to CASSPTWYAGNTIYF.

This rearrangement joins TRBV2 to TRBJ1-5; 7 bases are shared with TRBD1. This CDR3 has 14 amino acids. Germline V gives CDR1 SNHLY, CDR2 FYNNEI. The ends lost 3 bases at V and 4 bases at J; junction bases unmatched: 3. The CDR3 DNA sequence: TGTGCCAGCAGTGAGACAGGGAATAATCAGCCCCAGCATTTT. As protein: CASSETGNNQPQHF. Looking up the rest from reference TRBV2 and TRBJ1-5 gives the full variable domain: EPEVTQTPSHQVTQMGQEVILRCVPISNHLYFYWYRQILGQKVEFLVSFYNNEISEKSEIFDDQFSVERPDGSNFTLKIRSTKLEDSAMYFCASSETGNNQPQHFGDGTRLSIL.

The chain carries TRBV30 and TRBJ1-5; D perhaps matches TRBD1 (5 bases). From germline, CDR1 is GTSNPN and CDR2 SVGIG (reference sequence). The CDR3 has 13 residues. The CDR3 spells CAAAGGEGKPQHF. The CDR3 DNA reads TGTGCTGCGGCAGGAGGGGAGGGCAAGCCCCAGCATTTT.

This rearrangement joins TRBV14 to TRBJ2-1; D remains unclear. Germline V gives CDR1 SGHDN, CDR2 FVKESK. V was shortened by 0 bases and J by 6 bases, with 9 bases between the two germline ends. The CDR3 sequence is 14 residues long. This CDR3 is CASSQDHGFNEQFF. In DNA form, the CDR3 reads TGTGCCAGCAGCCAAGATCACGGGTTCAATGAGCAGTTCTTC.

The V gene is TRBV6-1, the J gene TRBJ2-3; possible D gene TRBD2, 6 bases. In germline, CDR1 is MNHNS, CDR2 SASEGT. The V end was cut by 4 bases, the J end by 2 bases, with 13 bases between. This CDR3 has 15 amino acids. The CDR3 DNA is TGTGCCAGCAGTGTGCGGGACTTATACACAGATACGCAGTATTTT. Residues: CASSVRDLYTDTQYF.

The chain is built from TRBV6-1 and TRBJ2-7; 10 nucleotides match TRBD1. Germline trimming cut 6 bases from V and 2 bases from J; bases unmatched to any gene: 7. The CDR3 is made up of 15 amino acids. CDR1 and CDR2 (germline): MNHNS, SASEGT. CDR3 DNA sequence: TGTGCCAGCAGACGGACAGGGGGTGATGCCTACGAGCAGTACTTC. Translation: CASRRTGGDAYEQYF.

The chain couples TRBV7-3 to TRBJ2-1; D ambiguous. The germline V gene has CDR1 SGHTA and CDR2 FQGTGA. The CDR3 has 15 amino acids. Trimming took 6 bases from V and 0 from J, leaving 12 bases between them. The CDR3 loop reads CASSLYRSSYNEQFF. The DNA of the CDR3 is TGTGCCAGCAGTCTATACCGGAGCTCCTACAATGAGCAGTTCTTC.

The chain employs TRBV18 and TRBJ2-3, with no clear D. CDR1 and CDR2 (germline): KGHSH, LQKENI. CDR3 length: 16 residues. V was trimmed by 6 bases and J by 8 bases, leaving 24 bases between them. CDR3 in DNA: TGTGCCAGCTCCTATACACCCCTTAGTAGCCGAGTTACGCAGTATTTT. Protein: CASSYTPLSSRVTQYF.

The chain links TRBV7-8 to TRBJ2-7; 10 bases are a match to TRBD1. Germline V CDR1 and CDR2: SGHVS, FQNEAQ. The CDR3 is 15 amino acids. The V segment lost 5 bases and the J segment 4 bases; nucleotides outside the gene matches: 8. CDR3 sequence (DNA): TGTGCCAGCAGCCGTCGATGGGACAGGGGTTACGAGCAGTACTTC. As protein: CASSRRWDRGYEQYF.

CDR3 protein: CASSEIRGGADTQYF. CDR3 in DNA: TGCGCCAGCAGTGAGATAAGGGGAGGGGCAGATACGCAGTATTTT. The chain carries TRBV10-1 and TRBJ2-3, with 7 bases matching TRBD2. There are 15 residues in the CDR3. CDR1 and CDR2 from the germline V gene are WNHNN and SYGVQD (reference sequence). V lost 2 bases to trimming and J lost 4 bases; unmatched junction nucleotides: 6.

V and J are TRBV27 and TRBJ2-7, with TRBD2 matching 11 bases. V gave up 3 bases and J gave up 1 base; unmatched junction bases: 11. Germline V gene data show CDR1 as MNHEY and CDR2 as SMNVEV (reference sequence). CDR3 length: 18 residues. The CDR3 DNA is TGTGCCAGCAGTTTCCAAGGGATGACTAGCGGGGAGTCCTACGAGCAGTACTTC. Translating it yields CASSFQGMTSGESYEQYF.

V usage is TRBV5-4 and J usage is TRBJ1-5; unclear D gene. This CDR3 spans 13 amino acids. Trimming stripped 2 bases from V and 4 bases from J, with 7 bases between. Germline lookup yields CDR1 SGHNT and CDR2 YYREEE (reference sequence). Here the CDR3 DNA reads TGTGCCAGCAGCTTTGGTGAGAATCAGCCCCAGCATTTT. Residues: CASSFGENQPQHF.

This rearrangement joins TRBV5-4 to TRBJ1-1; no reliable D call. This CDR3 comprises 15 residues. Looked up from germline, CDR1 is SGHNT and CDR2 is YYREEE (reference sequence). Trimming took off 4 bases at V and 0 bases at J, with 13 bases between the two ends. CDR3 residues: CASSTDGAMNTEAFF. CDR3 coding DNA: TGTGCCAGCAGCACGGACGGTGCTATGAACACTGAAGCTTTCTTT.

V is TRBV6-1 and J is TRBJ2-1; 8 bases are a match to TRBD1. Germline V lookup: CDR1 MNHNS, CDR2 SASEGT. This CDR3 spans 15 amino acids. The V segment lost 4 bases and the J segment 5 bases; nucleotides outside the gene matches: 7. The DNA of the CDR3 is TGTGCCAGCAGTGCCTCAGGGGGCTTGAACAATGAGCAGTTCTTC. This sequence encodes CASSASGGLNNEQFF.

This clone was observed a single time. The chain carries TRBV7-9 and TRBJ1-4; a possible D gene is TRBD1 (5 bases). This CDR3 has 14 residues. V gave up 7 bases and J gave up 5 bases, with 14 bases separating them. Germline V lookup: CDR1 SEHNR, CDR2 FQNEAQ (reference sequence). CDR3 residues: CASTPGVENEKLFF. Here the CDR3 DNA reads TGTGCCAGCACCCCGGGGGTTGAAAATGAAAAACTGTTTTTT.

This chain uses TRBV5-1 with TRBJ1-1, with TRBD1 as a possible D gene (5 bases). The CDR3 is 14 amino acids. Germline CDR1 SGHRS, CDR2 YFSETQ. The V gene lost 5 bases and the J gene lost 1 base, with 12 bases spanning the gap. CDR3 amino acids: CASRVGDSNTEAFF. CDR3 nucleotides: TGCGCCAGCAGAGTTGGGGACTCGAACACTGAAGCTTTCTTT.

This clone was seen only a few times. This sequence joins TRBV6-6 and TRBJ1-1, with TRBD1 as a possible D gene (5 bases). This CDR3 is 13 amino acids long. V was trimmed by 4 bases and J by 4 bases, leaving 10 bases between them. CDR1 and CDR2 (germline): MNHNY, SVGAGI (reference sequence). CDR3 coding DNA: TGTGCCAGCAGTTTGAGGGGACGCACTGAAGCTTTCTTT. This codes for CASSLRGRTEAFF.